This entry lists 8 T cell receptor beta chains sequenced from one sample in a study of shared clonotypes between healthy human individuals. Only CD45RO-negative cells positively selected for CCR7 counted as naive CD8 cells, so terminally differentiated effector memory CD45RA+ cells were excluded. Sequencing used immunoSEQ multiplex PCR; TCRdb keeps in-frame clones, though not all of them. The sample holds about 680,000 clones; roughly nine tenths are singletons and the top ten take about 24%. Source material: naive CD8+ T cells sorted from blood. Receptor source: a man younger than 45 in good health.

The V call is TRBV29-1, the J call TRBJ2-7; 8 nucleotides agree with TRBD2. Germline assignment: CDR1 SQVTM and CDR2 ANQGSEA. V shed 6 bases and J 10 bases; nucleotides not matched to a gene: 23. CDR3 length: 16 residues. The CDR3 region has the DNA TGCAGCGTAGCAGGGACGGAAGGGACTAGTCAGCAAGAACAGTACTTC. Translation: CSVAGTEGTSQQEQYF.

The chain recombines TRBV29-1 with TRBJ2-7; TRBD2 is a possible D gene (6 bases). This CDR3 region has 14 residues. Looked up from germline, CDR1 is SQVTM and CDR2 is ANQGSEA. Trimming shortened V by 6 bases and J by 7 bases, and 22 bases separated the two germline ends. In nucleotides, the CDR3 is TGCAGCGTCATCAGGGCCGGTTGGACTACGGAGCAGTACTTC. This encodes CSVIRAGWTTEQYF.

The rearrangement joins TRBV6-5 to TRBJ2-1; D remains unclear. The CDR3 runs to 15 residues. CDR1 and CDR2 from the germline V gene are MNHEY and SVGAGI. V was cut by 5 bases and J by 7 bases, with 18 bases left in between. The CDR3 loop reads CASSPTSGPWNEQFF. The CDR3 DNA sequence: TGTGCCAGCAGTCCCACCTCCGGGCCTTGGAATGAGCAGTTCTTC.

A single count supports this clone. V gene TRBV30 combines with J gene TRBJ2-3, with 12 positions matching TRBD1. The junction had 11 bases not matched to a gene; V was cut back by 5 bases and J by 5 bases. This CDR3 comprises 16 residues. Germline loops: CDR1 GTSNPN, CDR2 SVGIG (reference sequence). CDR3 amino acids: CAWRWGTGGMRDTQYF. The CDR3 DNA sequence: TGTGCCTGGCGGTGGGGGACAGGGGGCATGAGAGATACGCAGTATTTT.

This chain joins TRBV27 and TRBJ2-7; 11 nucleotides align to TRBD2. The CDR3 is made up of 14 amino acids. Per germline, CDR1 MNHEY and CDR2 SMNVEV (reference sequence). J was trimmed by 5 bases and V by 6 bases; bases with no gene match: 6. The CDR3 sequence is CASSRTSGLNEQYF. In DNA form, the CDR3 reads TGTGCCAGCAGCCGGACTAGCGGGCTAAACGAGCAGTACTTC.

The chain combines TRBV7-9 with TRBJ2-7, with 10 positions matching TRBD1. The germline V gene has CDR1 SEHNR and CDR2 FQNEAQ (reference sequence). This CDR3 comprises 17 residues. V dropped 1 base and J dropped 3; count of bases not matched to a gene: 9. The CDR3 sequence is CASSLDEGQGRDYEQYF. In DNA form, the CDR3 reads TGTGCCAGCAGCTTAGACGAGGGACAGGGGAGGGACTACGAGCAGTACTTC.

In its sample, this clone was seen once. This chain connects TRBV28 to TRBJ2-1; D gene ambiguous. V dropped 10 bases and J dropped 5 bases, with 15 bases sitting between them. Germline CDR1 is MDHEN and CDR2 is SYDVKM. This CDR3 spans 13 amino acids. The CDR3 reads CAILARSDNEQFF. The CDR3 DNA is TGTGCCATCTTAGCTCGTTCGGACAATGAGCAGTTCTTC. Filled out from reference TRBV28 and TRBJ2-1, the complete variable domain reads DVKVTQSSRYLVKRTGEKVFLECVQDMDHENMFWYRQDPGLGLRLIYFSYDVKMKEKGDIPEGYSVSREKKERFSLILESASTNQTSMYLCAILARSDNEQFFGPGTRLTVL.

The chain uses TRBV30 and TRBJ1-5; perhaps TRBD1 as D (6 bases). V lost 1 base and J 5 bases, leaving 12 bases between the germline ends. This CDR3 comprises 14 residues. Per germline, CDR1 GTSNPN and CDR2 SVGIG (reference sequence). Here the CDR3 DNA reads TGTGCCTGGAGTGGGACAGCCCTAGATCAGCCCCAGCATTTT. It codes for CAWSGTALDQPQHF.